Following are 29 T cell receptor beta chains from one sample sequenced in a study of shared clonotypes between healthy human individuals. It was CD45RO-negative cells, positively selected for CCR7, that made up naive CD8 cells, with terminally differentiated effector memory CD45RA+ cells excluded. TCRdb's copy holds only in-frame clones and misses some; the assay was immunoSEQ multiplex PCR. Of around 2,100,000 clones listed, about 95% are singletons. Sample: naive CD8+ T cells sorted from blood. These receptors all stem from a young man in good health.

The genes are TRBV4-1 and TRBJ1-2; possibly TRBD1 for D (6 bases). The germline gives CDR1 MGHRA, CDR2 YSYEKL. This CDR3 is built from 15 residues. V was trimmed by 4 bases and J by 4 bases, leaving 16 bases between them. The CDR3 here is CASSPPTGFVYGYTF. The CDR3 region has the DNA TGCGCCAGCAGCCCCCCAACAGGGTTTGTCTATGGCTACACCTTC.

The chain carries TRBV5-6 and TRBJ2-7; D is unresolved. Germline V gives CDR1 SGHDT, CDR2 YYEEEE. The CDR3 is 12 residues long. V lost 5 bases, J lost 2 bases, and 8 bases lay in between. CDR3 loop: CASSRSPYEQYF. The CDR3 bases are TGTGCCAGCAGTCGAAGCCCCTACGAGCAGTACTTC.

The chain uses TRBV4-3 and TRBJ2-7; 13 bases agree with TRBD2. This CDR3 comprises 16 residues. The V gene end was trimmed by 3 bases and the J gene end by 3 bases; junction bases not matched to a gene: 5. Germline V gene sequence: CDR1 LGHNA, CDR2 YSLEER. The CDR3 nucleotides read TGCGCCAGCAGCCAGTGGACTAGCGGGAGTAACTACGAGCAGTACTTC. Its protein product is CASSQWTSGSNYEQYF.

This rearrangement joins TRBV28 to TRBJ2-7, with D perhaps matching TRBD1 (5 bases). CDR1 is MDHEN, CDR2 SYDVKM, per germline. Deletions cut 3 bases from V and 10 bases from J, with 13 bases between. The CDR3 is 12 amino acids. In DNA form, the CDR3 reads TGTGCCAGCAGTTTTGACAGAGGTGAACAGTACTTC. This encodes CASSFDRGEQYF. The complete variable domain, with remaining parts taken from reference TRBV28 and TRBJ2-7, reads DVKVTQSSRYLVKRTGEKVFLECVQDMDHENMFWYRQDPGLGLRLIYFSYDVKMKEKGDIPEGYSVSREKKERFSLILESASTNQTSMYLCASSFDRGEQYFGPGTRLTVT.

The chain uses TRBV5-4 and TRBJ2-7, with D uncertain. This CDR3 contains 13 residues. Trimming shortened V by 10 bases and J by 3 bases, and 17 bases separated the two germline ends. CDR1 and CDR2 from the germline V gene are SGHNT and YYREEE (reference sequence). For the CDR3, the DNA is TGTGCCGGTCACGCCGGGCCTCTCTACGAGCAGTACTTC. The encoded protein is CAGHAGPLYEQYF. Full variable domain (missing parts from reference TRBV5-4 and TRBJ2-7): ETGVTQSPTHLIKTRGQQVTLRCSSQSGHNTVSWYQQALGQGPQFIFQYYREEENGRGNFPPRFSGLQFPNYSSELNVNALELDDSALYLCAGHAGPLYEQYFGPGTRLTVT.

This clone was counted a single time. This same CDR3 is encoded by further DNA sequences in the sample. The genes are TRBV5-1 and TRBJ2-7; weak D call: TRBD2 (5 bases). The V end was cut by 0 bases, the J end by 1 base, with 5 bases between. Looked up from germline, CDR1 is SGHRS and CDR2 is YFSETQ. This CDR3 has 13 amino acids. The CDR3 nucleotides are TGCGCCAGCAGCTTGGCGGGATCCTACGAGCAGTACTTC. Residues: CASSLAGSYEQYF.

The J gene is TRBJ2-1, the V gene TRBV27, with D possibly TRBD1 on 6 matching bases. CDR1 is MNHEY and CDR2 is SMNVEV in the germline V gene (reference sequence). The CDR3 has 15 residues. V lost 5 bases, J lost 2 bases, and 13 bases lay in between. This chain's CDR3 is CASSLSRGPYNEQFF. In DNA, the CDR3 is TGTGCCAGCAGTCTAAGCAGGGGACCCTACAATGAGCAGTTCTTC.

This clone was seen only once. J is TRBJ1-1 and V is TRBV9; 9 positions match TRBD1. Looked up from germline, CDR1 is SGDLS and CDR2 is YYNGEE. After removal of 2 bases from V and 6 bases from J, the junction contained 2 bases not matched to a gene. The CDR3 is 13 residues long. Written as DNA, the CDR3 is TGTGCCAGCAGCGTCACAGGGGGCGCTGAAGCTTTCTTT. Translating gives CASSVTGGAEAFF.

The rearrangement links TRBV7-9 to TRBJ2-7, with 7 nucleotides matching TRBD1. This CDR3 is 18 amino acids long. Trimming cost V 5 bases and J 5 bases; bases outside gene matches: 21. CDR1 and CDR2 (germline): SEHNR, FQNEAQ (reference sequence). The CDR3 loop reads CASSPRLWDSPKPDEQYF. The CDR3 coding sequence is TGTGCCAGCAGCCCACGTCTATGGGACAGTCCAAAACCAGACGAGCAGTACTTC.

The chain has TRBV7-3 and TRBJ2-7, with TRBD2 as a possible D gene (7 bases). This CDR3 contains 17 residues. CDR1 and CDR2 (germline): SGHTA, FQGTGA. V lost 2 bases, J lost 3 bases, and 20 bases lay in between. The CDR3 DNA reads TGTGCCAGCAGCTTACGCAAACAACGGGGGGCCCACTACGAGCAGTACTTC. Its protein product is CASSLRKQRGAHYEQYF.

This clone occurred once. The sample has other DNA sequences that encode this CDR3 too. This chain joins TRBV9 and TRBJ2-7, with TRBD1 identical over 8 bases. This CDR3 is 13 amino acids long. Germline V CDR1 and CDR2: SGDLS, YYNGEE. J gave up 3 bases and V 3 bases, and 2 bases lay outside the gene matches. The CDR3 sequence: CASSAGTGYEQYF. The CDR3 DNA sequence: TGTGCCAGCAGCGCTGGGACAGGCTACGAGCAGTACTTC.

The rearrangement links TRBV27 to TRBJ1-5; a possible D gene is TRBD1 (5 bases). The CDR3 sequence is 16 residues long. Trimming took off 6 bases at V and 0 bases at J, with 15 bases between the two ends. Germline loops: CDR1 MNHEY, CDR2 SMNVEV (reference sequence). The CDR3 nucleotides are TGTGCCAGCAGCCCCCTGGGGGTCTATAGCAATCAGCCCCAGCATTTT. Translating it yields CASSPLGVYSNQPQHF.

About this clone: The CDR3 does not end in the conserved phenylalanine or tryptophan, so this is likely a read error. The limits of the CDR3 on the DNA are not certain, so only TCRdb's listed CDR3 is given. The chain uses TRBV3-1 (or the pseudogene TRBV3-2) and TRBJ1-5. The germline V gene encodes CDR1 LGHDT and CDR2 YNNKEL (reference sequence). The CDR3 sequence runs 9 residues, both termini included. The CDR3 loop is CASSQDWTI.

This sequence joins TRBV19 and TRBJ2-3; TRBD2 aligns across 12 bases. Germline V gene sequence: CDR1 LNHDA, CDR2 SQIVND (reference sequence). J lost 6 bases, V lost 8 bases, and 12 bases had no gene match. The CDR3 has 16 amino acids. The CDR3 nucleotides are TGTGCCAGTGGGACTAGCGGGTTGTCTCTGGGGGATACGCAGTATTTT. Its translation: CASGTSGLSLGDTQYF.

V and J are TRBV27 and TRBJ2-7, with 7 positions matching TRBD2. The V and J ends lost 4 bases and 3 bases, in that order; junction bases with no gene match: 12. Germline CDR1 and CDR2: MNHEY and SMNVEV (reference sequence). The CDR3 sequence is 16 residues long. The CDR3 sequence: CASSSPSPAGDYEQYF. CDR3 sequence (DNA): TGTGCCAGCAGTTCGCCCTCTCCTGCGGGGGACTACGAGCAGTACTTC.

This clone has a single count. V gene TRBV4-1 combines with J gene TRBJ2-2; tentative D call: TRBD2 (6 bases). The CDR3 is made up of 16 amino acids. Trimming pared 0 bases from V and 6 bases from J, leaving 14 bases between. Germline lookup yields CDR1 MGHRA and CDR2 YSYEKL. The CDR3 reads CASSQEPGLLAGELFF. CDR3 bases: TGCGCCAGCAGCCAAGAGCCGGGACTTCTGGCCGGGGAGCTGTTTTTT.

This chain uses TRBV5-5 with TRBJ2-7; 7 nucleotides agree with TRBD2. With 6 bases clipped from V and 6 bases from J, the junction kept 6 bases outside the gene matches. CDR1 is SGHKS, CDR2 YYEKEE, per germline (reference sequence). This CDR3 region has 12 residues. CDR3 loop: CASTREGLEQYF. The CDR3 DNA follows: TGTGCCAGCACCAGGGAGGGTCTCGAGCAGTACTTC.

This rearrangement joins TRBV4-3 to TRBJ2-3; D might be TRBD2 (5 bases). Trimming left V 4 bases short and J 4 bases short, with 15 bases between. The germline V gene encodes CDR1 LGHNA and CDR2 YSLEER. CDR3 length: 15 amino acids. CDR3 residues: CASSLSVTDPDTQYF. CDR3 sequence (DNA): TGCGCCAGCAGCCTTAGCGTTACGGACCCAGATACGCAGTATTTT.

V and J are TRBV5-6 and TRBJ2-1; weak D call: TRBD1 (6 bases). Germline CDR1 reads SGHDT; CDR2 reads YYEEEE. CDR3 length equals 14 residues. Trimming cost V 0 bases and J 5 bases, with 9 bases left between them. This chain's CDR3 is CASSLGQADNEQFF. The CDR3 DNA sequence: TGTGCCAGCAGCTTGGGACAGGCTGACAATGAGCAGTTCTTC. Based on the CDR3 plus reference TRBV5-6 and TRBJ2-1, the full variable domain is DAGVTQSPTHLIKTRGQQVTLRCSPKSGHDTVSWYQQALGQGPQFIFQYYEEEERQRGNFPDRFSGHQFPNYSSELNVNALLLGDSALYLCASSLGQADNEQFFGPGTRLTVL.

CDR3 loop: CASSQEQASAYNEQFF. In DNA form, the CDR3 reads TGCGCCAGCAGCCAAGAACAAGCGAGTGCCTACAATGAGCAGTTCTTC. The J gene is TRBJ2-1, the V gene TRBV4-1; D not certain. The CDR3 is 16 amino acids. The germline V gene encodes CDR1 MGHRA and CDR2 YSYEKL. Trimming removed 0 bases from V and 2 bases from J, with 11 bases in between.

This chain links TRBV25-1 with TRBJ2-3; D may be TRBD2 (6 bases). The CDR3 runs to 15 residues. Germline CDR1 is MGHDK and CDR2 is SYGVNS. V lost 5 bases and J 2 bases, leaving 14 bases between the germline ends. The CDR3 DNA reads as TGTGCCAGCAGTTTCGGTGGAGGGGACACAGATACGCAGTATTTT. Translated: CASSFGGGDTDTQYF.

V is TRBV7-9 and J is TRBJ2-5; 11 positions agree with TRBD2. Germline V lookup: CDR1 SEHNR, CDR2 FQNEAQ (reference sequence). The CDR3 sequence is 16 residues long. V lost 5 bases, J lost 2 bases, and 7 bases stayed unmatched. The CDR3 spells CASSPPTSGGQETQYF. CDR3 DNA sequence: TGTGCCAGCAGCCCGCCAACTAGCGGGGGTCAAGAGACCCAGTACTTC.

The chain is built from TRBV19 and TRBJ2-1; D possibly matches TRBD1 or TRBD2 (6 bases each). The CDR3 consists of 13 residues. V was pared by 7 bases and J by 3 bases, with 10 bases between. Germline V gene lookup returns CDR1 LNHDA and CDR2 SQIVND (reference sequence). The CDR3 DNA follows: TGTGCCAGTAACCGGGGGCTCTACAATGAGCAGTTCTTC. It codes for CASNRGLYNEQFF.

The genes are TRBV5-8 and TRBJ1-5, with 7 bases lining up with TRBD1. The CDR3 loop spans 15 amino acids. V lost 4 bases, J lost 0 bases, and 4 bases stayed unmatched. The germline gives CDR1 SGHTS, CDR2 YDEGEE. The CDR3 DNA is TGTGCCAGCAGCCAGGGACAGTTTAGCAATCAGCCCCAGCATTTT. Protein sequence: CASSQGQFSNQPQHF. Full variable domain (rest looked up from reference TRBV5-8 and TRBJ1-5): EAGVTQSPTHLIKTRGQQATLRCSPISGHTSVYWYQQALGLGLQFLLWYDEGEERNRGNFPPRFSGRQFPNYSSELNVNALELEDSALYLCASSQGQFSNQPQHFGDGTRLSIL.

The V call is TRBV19, the J call TRBJ2-7; TRBD2 is a possible D gene (6 bases). CDR1 is LNHDA and CDR2 is SQIVND in the germline V gene (reference sequence). The length of the CDR3 is 15 residues. The ends were cut back, 1 base at V and 3 bases at J, with 13 bases in the middle. The CDR3 is CASSIGPGLYYEQYF. The CDR3, as DNA: TGTGCCAGTAGTATAGGACCGGGACTCTACTACGAGCAGTACTTC. Filled out from reference TRBV19 and TRBJ2-7, the complete variable domain reads DGGITQSPKYLFRKEGQNVTLSCEQNLNHDAMYWYRQDPGQGLRLIYYSQIVNDFQKGDIAEGYSVSREKKESFPLTVTSAQKNPTAFYLCASSIGPGLYYEQYFGPGTRLTVT.

Remarks on this clone: Other DNA sequences in this sample translate to the same CDR3. This chain uses TRBV7-2 with TRBJ1-2; unclear D gene. The CDR3 is made up of 14 amino acids. V lost 1 base, J lost 1 base, and 7 bases lay in between. Germline loops: CDR1 SGHTA, CDR2 FQGNSA. CDR3 nucleotide sequence: TGTGCCAGCAGCTTAGTTGGCAGTAACTATGGCTACACCTTC. It translates to CASSLVGSNYGYTF.

This chain joins TRBV9 and TRBJ2-1, with 7 bases identical to TRBD1. This CDR3 is 15 amino acids long. Germline lookup yields CDR1 SGDLS and CDR2 YYNGEE. The trim removed 3 bases at V and 6 bases at J, leaving 9 bases unmatched. The CDR3 loop reads CASSATGVASNEQFF. The CDR3 region has the DNA TGTGCCAGCAGCGCCACAGGGGTGGCTAGCAATGAGCAGTTCTTC.

The gene calls are TRBV19 and TRBJ2-1; D possibly uses TRBD1 or TRBD2 (5 bases each). From germline, CDR1 is LNHDA and CDR2 SQIVND (reference sequence). V dropped 5 bases and J dropped 5 bases, with 16 bases sitting between them. The CDR3 totals 15 residues. The CDR3 DNA follows: TGTGCCAGTAGTGCCACCGGGACGGACCACAATGAGCAGTTCTTC. The encoded protein is CASSATGTDHNEQFF.

The sample holds a few counts of this clone. V is TRBV30 and J is TRBJ2-7, with TRBD1 matching over 7 bases. This CDR3 is built from 11 residues. With 5 bases clipped from V and 4 bases from J, the junction kept 2 bases outside the gene matches. Looked up from germline, CDR1 is GTSNPN and CDR2 is SVGIG (reference sequence). CDR3 residues: CAWGTAYEQYF. CDR3 sequence (DNA): TGTGCCTGGGGGACAGCTTACGAGCAGTACTTC.